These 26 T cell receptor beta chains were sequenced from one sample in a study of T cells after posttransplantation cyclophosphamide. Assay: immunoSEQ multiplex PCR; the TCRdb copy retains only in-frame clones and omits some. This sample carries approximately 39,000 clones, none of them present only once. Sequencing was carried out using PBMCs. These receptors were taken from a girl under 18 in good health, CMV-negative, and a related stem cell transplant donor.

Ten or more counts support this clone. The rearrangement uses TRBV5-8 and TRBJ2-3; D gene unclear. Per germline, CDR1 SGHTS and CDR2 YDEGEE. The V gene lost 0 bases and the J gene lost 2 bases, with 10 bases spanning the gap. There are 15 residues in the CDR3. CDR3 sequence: CASSLGTYDTDTQYF. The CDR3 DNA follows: TGTGCCAGCAGCTTGGGAACATACGACACAGATACGCAGTATTTT.

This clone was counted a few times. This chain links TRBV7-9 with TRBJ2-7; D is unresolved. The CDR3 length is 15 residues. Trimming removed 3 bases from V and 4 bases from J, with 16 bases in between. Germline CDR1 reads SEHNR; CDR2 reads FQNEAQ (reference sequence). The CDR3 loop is CASSFPAEPPYEQYF. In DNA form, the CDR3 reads TGTGCCAGCAGCTTCCCCGCCGAGCCCCCTTACGAGCAGTACTTC.

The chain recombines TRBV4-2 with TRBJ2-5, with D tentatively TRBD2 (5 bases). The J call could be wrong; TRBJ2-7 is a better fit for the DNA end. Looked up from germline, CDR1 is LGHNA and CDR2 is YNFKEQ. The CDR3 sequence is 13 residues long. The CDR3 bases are TGTGCCAGCAGCCAGGGCGGGCTATACGAGCAGTACTTC. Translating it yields CASSQGGLYEQYF.

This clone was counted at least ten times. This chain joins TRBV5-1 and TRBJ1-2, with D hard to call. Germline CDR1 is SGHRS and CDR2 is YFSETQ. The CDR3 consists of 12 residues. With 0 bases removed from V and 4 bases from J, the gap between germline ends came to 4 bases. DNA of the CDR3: TGCGCCAGCAGCTTGGGACTCTATGGCTACACCTTC. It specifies CASSLGLYGYTF.

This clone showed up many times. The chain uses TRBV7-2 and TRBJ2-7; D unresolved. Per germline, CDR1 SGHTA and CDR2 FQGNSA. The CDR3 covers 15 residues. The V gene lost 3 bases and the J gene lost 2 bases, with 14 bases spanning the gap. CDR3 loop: CASSFPGRAPYEQYF. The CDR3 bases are TGTGCCAGCAGCTTCCCGGGTCGAGCCCCCTACGAGCAGTACTTC.

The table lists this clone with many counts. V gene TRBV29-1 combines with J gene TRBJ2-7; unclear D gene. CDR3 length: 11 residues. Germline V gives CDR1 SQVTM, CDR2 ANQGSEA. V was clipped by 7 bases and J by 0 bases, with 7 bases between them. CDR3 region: CSARVSYEQYF. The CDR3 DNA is TGCAGCGCCCGGGTCTCCTACGAGCAGTACTTC.

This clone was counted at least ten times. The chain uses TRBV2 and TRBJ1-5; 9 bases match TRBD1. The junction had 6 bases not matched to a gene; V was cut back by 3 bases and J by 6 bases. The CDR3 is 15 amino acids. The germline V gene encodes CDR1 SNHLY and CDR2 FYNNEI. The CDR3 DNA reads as TGTGCCAGCAGTGATCAACAGGGGGCGGGTCAGCCCCAGCATTTT. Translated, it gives CASSDQQGAGQPQHF.

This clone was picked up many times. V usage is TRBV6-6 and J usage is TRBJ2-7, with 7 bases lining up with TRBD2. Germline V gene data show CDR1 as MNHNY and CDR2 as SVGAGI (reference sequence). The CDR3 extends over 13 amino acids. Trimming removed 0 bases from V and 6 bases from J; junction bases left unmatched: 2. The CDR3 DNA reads TGTGCCAGCAGTTACTCGGGCGGGGGCGAGCAGTACTTC. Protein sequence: CASSYSGGGEQYF.

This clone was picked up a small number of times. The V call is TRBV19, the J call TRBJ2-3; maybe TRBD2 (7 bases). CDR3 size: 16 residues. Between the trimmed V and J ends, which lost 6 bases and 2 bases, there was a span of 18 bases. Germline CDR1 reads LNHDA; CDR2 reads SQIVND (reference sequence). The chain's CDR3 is CASSSPPRGATDTQYF. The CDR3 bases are TGTGCCAGTAGCTCCCCGCCCCGGGGGGCCACAGATACGCAGTATTTT.

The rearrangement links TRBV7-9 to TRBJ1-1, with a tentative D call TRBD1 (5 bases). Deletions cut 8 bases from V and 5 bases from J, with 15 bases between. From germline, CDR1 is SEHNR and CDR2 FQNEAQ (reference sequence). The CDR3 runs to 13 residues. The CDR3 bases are TGTGCCAGCTGGGACGGTGGAGGGACTGAAGCTTTCTTT. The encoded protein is CASWDGGGTEAFF.

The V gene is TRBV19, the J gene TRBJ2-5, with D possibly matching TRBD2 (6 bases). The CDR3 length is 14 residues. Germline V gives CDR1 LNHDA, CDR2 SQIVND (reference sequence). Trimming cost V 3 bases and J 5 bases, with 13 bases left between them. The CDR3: CASSILSGGETQYF. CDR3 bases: TGTGCCAGTAGTATTTTGTCAGGAGGGGAGACCCAGTACTTC.

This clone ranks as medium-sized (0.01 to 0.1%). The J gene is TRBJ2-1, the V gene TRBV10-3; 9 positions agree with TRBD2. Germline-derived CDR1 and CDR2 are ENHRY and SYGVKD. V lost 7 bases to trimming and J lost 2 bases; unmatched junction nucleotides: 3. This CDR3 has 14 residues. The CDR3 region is CAIILAGAYNEQFF. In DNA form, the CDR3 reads TGTGCCATCATCTTAGCGGGAGCCTACAATGAGCAGTTCTTC.

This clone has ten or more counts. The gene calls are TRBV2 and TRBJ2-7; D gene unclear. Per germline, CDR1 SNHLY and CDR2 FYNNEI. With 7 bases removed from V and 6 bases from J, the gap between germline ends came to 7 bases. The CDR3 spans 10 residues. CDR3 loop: CASKASEQYF. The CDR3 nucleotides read TGTGCCAGCAAAGCATCCGAGCAGTACTTC.

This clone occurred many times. Here the CDR3 reads CASSRALNTEAFF. The CDR3 bases are TGTGCCAGCAGTAGAGCTTTGAACACTGAAGCTTTCTTT. The chain uses TRBV6-1 and TRBJ1-1; D gene uncertain. V lost 5 bases and J lost 0, with 7 bases in between. Germline V gives CDR1 MNHNS, CDR2 SASEGT. The CDR3 is 13 residues long.

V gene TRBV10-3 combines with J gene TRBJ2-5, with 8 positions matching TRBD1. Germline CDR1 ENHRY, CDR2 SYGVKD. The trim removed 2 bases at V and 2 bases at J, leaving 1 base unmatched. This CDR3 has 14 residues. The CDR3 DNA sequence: TGTGCCATCAGTGAGAACAGGGGGCAAGAGACCCAGTACTTC. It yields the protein CAISENRGQETQYF.

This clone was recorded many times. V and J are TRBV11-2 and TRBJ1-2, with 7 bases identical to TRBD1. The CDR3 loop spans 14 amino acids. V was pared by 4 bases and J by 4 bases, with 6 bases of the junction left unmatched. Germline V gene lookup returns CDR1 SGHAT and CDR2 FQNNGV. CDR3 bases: TGTGCCAGCAGCTCAGCTTCAGGGGGCTATGGCTACACCTTC. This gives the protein CASSSASGGYGYTF.

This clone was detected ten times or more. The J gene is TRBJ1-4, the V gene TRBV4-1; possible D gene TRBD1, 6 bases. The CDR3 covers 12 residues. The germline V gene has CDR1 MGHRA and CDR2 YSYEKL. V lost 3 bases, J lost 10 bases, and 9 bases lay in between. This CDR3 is CASSQGAGKLFF. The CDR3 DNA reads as TGCGCCAGCAGCCAGGGGGCTGGAAAACTGTTTTTT.

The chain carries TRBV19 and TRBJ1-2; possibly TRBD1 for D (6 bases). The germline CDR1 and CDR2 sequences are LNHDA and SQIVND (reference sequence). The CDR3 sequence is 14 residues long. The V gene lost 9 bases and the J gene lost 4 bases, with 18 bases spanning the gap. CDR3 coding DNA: TGTGCCAGCCAGGACAGACTCGTCCCCTATGGCTACACCTTC. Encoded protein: CASQDRLVPYGYTF.

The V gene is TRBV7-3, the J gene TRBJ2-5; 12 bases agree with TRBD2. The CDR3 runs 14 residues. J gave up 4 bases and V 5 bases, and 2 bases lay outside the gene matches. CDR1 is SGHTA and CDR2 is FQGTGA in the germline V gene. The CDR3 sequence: CASSASGRGETQYF. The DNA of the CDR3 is TGTGCCAGCAGCGCTAGCGGGAGGGGAGAGACCCAGTACTTC.

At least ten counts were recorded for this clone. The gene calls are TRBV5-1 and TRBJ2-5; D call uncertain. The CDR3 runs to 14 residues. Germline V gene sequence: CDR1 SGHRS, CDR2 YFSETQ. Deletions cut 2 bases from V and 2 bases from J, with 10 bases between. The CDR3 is CASSFEAGQETQYF. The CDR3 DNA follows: TGCGCCAGCAGCTTCGAGGCCGGACAAGAGACCCAGTACTTC. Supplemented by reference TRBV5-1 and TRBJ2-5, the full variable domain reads KAGVTQTPRYLIKTRGQQVTLSCSPISGHRSVSWYQQTPGQGLQFLFEYFSETQRNKGNFPGRFSGRQFSNSRSEMNVSTLELGDSALYLCASSFEAGQETQYFGPGTRLLVL.

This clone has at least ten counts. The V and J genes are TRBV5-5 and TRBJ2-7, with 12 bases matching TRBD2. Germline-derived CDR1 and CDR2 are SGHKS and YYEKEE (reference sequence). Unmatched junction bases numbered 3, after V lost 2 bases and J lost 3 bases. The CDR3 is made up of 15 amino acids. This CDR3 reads CASSLRLAGDYEQYF. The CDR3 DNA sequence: TGTGCCAGCAGCTTAAGACTAGCGGGGGACTACGAGCAGTACTTC. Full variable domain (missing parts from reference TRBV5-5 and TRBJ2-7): DAGVTQSPTHLIKTRGQQVTLRCSPISGHKSVSWYQQVLGQGPQFIFQYYEKEERGRGNFPDRFSARQFPNYSSELNVNALLLGDSALYLCASSLRLAGDYEQYFGPGTRLTVT.

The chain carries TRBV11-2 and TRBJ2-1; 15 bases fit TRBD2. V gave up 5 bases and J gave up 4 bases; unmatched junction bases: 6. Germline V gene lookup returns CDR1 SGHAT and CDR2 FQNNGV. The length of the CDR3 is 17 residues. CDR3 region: CASSITGTSGRYNEQFF. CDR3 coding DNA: TGTGCCAGCAGCATTACCGGGACTAGCGGGAGGTACAATGAGCAGTTCTTC.

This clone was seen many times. CDR3 coding DNA: TGTGCCAGCAGCTTAACCGGACAGGGTAACGGGGAGCTGTTTTTT. Its protein is CASSLTGQGNGELFF. J is TRBJ2-2 and V is TRBV7-3; 8 bases match TRBD1. The length of the CDR3 is 15 residues. Trimming removed 0 bases from V and 7 bases from J; junction bases left unmatched: 4. Germline CDR1 and CDR2: SGHTA and FQGTGA. Using reference TRBV7-3 and TRBJ2-2 for the parts outside the CDR3, the full variable domain is GAGVSQTPSNKVTEKGKYVELRCDPISGHTALYWYRQSLGQGPEFLIYFQGTGAADDSGLPNDRFFAVRPEGSVSTLKIQRTERGDSAVYLCASSLTGQGNGELFFGEGSRLTVL.

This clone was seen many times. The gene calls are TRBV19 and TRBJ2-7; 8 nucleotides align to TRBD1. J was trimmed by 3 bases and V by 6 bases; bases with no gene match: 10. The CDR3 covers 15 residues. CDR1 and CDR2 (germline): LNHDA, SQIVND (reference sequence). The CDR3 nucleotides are TGTGCCAGTAGCCAAGGACAGGGTTTTGACTACGAGCAGTACTTC. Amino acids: CASSQGQGFDYEQYF. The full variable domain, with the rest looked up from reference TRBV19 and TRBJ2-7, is DGGITQSPKYLFRKEGQNVTLSCEQNLNHDAMYWYRQDPGQGLRLIYYSQIVNDFQKGDIAEGYSVSREKKESFPLTVTSAQKNPTAFYLCASSQGQGFDYEQYFGPGTRLTVT.

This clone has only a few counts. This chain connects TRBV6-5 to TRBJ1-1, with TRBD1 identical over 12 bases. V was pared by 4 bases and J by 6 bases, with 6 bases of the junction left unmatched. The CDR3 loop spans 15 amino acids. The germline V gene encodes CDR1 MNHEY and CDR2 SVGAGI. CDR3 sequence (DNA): TGTGCCAGCAGTTCCCGGGACAGGGGGCCGTCTGAAGCTTTCTTT. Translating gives CASSSRDRGPSEAFF.

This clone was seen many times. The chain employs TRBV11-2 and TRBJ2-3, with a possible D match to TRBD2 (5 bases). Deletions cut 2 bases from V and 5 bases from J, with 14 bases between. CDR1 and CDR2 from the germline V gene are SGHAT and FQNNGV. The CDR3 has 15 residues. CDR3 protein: CASSLRLEGRDTQYF. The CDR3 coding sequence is TGTGCCAGCAGCTTACGGCTAGAGGGCAGAGATACGCAGTATTTT. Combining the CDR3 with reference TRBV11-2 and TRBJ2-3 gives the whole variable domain EAGVAQSPRYKIIEKRQSVAFWCNPISGHATLYWYQQILGQGPKLLIQFQNNGVVDDSQLPKDRFSAERLKGVDSTLKIQPAKLEDSAVYLCASSLRLEGRDTQYFGPGTRLTVL.